The 8 T cell receptor beta chains reported below all come from one sample, sequenced in a study of identical twins. TCRdb called the 5' RACE reads again in MiXCR, with one record for every CDR3 protein. The table has 750,000 to 950,000 distinct CDR3 sequences, roughly an eighth seen once; the top ten hold around 1.6%. This sample also appeared in a second study, on yellow fever vaccine responses in identical twins.

The sample was PBMCs. These receptors all stem from a young woman in good health.

This clonotype showed up just a few times. This rearrangement joins TRBV25-1 to TRBJ2-1, with a tentative D call TRBD2 (5 bases). Between the trimmed V and J ends, which lost 4 bases and 2 bases, there was a span of 21 bases. This CDR3 has 18 residues. Germline CDR1 reads MGHDK; CDR2 reads SYGVNS. The CDR3, as DNA: TGTGCCAGCAGTGGTGGAACGTTAGCGCATGGGGCCTACAATGAGCAGTTCTTC. Amino acid sequence: CASSGGTLAHGAYNEQFF.

This rearrangement joins TRBV12-3 or TRBV12-4 to TRBJ1-5, with D uncertain. With 4 bases removed from V and 9 bases from J, the gap between germline ends came to 16 bases. The CDR3 is 14 residues long. Here the CDR3 reads CASSSGVSYRPQHF. CDR3 DNA: TGTGCCAGCAGTTCGGGAGTAAGTTACCGGCCCCAGCATTTT.

This clonotype was observed a few times. As DNA, the CDR3 is TGTGCCAGCAGCCAGAATCTTGATGAGCAGTTCTTC. Translation: CASSQNLDEQFF. The V gene is TRBV4-2, the J gene TRBJ2-1; no firm D call. The CDR3 contains 12 residues. Deletions cut 3 bases from V and 8 bases from J, with 8 bases between. Germline V gene data show CDR1 as LGHNA and CDR2 as YNFKEQ.

Many counts were recorded for this clonotype. The gene calls are TRBV11-2 and TRBJ2-3; D possibly matches TRBD1 or TRBD2 (5 bases each). Between the trimmed V and J ends, which lost 1 base and 7 bases, there was a span of 6 bases. This CDR3 is 12 amino acids long. CDR1 and CDR2 (germline): SGHAT, FQNNGV. The CDR3 DNA is TGTGCCAGCAGCTTAGGGGGGTATACGCAGTATTTT. It specifies CASSLGGYTQYF. Variable domain in full (rest from reference TRBV11-2 and TRBJ2-3): EAGVAQSPRYKIIEKRQSVAFWCNPISGHATLYWYQQILGQGPKLLIQFQNNGVVDDSQLPKDRFSAERLKGVDSTLKIQPAKLEDSAVYLCASSLGGYTQYFGPGTRLTVL.

The rearrangement joins TRBV2 to TRBJ2-3; no clear D gene. Germline V lookup: CDR1 SNHLY, CDR2 FYNNEI. The CDR3 is 15 residues long. The V end was cut by 2 bases, the J end by 5 bases, with 14 bases between. The CDR3 region is CASSEILTGGDTQYF. The CDR3 region has the DNA TGTGCCAGCAGTGAAATTCTTACTGGTGGAGATACGCAGTATTTT.

This clonotype has only a few counts. The chain uses TRBV13 and TRBJ1-2, with D uncertain. The CDR3 extends over 12 amino acids. Trimming pared 3 bases from V and 6 bases from J, leaving 8 bases between. Germline CDR1 PRHDT, CDR2 FYEKMQ (reference sequence). In DNA form, the CDR3 reads TGTGCCAGCAGCTTCATTAAGGATGGCTACACCTTC. Its protein product is CASSFIKDGYTF.

Notes on this clonotype: With a much larger clone just one base away, this may be a read error. The chain is built from TRBV5-1 and TRBJ2-4; TRBD1 matches 10 bases. The J segment lost 5 bases and the V segment lost 0 bases, leaving 8 bases of the junction unmatched. CDR1 and CDR2 (germline): SGHRS, YFSETQ. The CDR3 spans 17 residues. The CDR3 is CASSLGPPTGGQNIQYF. The CDR3 DNA reads as TGCGCCAGCAGCTTGGGTCCCCCGACAGGGGGCCAAAACATTCAGTACTTC.

CDR3 sequence: CASSPGPGFDEKLFF. For the CDR3, the DNA is TGTGCCAGCAGCCCAGGGCCAGGGTTCGATGAAAAACTGTTTTTT. The gene calls are TRBV12-3 or TRBV12-4 and TRBJ1-4, with a possible D match to TRBD1 (5 bases). Trimming cost V 6 bases and J 6 bases, with 17 bases left between them. The CDR3 consists of 15 residues.